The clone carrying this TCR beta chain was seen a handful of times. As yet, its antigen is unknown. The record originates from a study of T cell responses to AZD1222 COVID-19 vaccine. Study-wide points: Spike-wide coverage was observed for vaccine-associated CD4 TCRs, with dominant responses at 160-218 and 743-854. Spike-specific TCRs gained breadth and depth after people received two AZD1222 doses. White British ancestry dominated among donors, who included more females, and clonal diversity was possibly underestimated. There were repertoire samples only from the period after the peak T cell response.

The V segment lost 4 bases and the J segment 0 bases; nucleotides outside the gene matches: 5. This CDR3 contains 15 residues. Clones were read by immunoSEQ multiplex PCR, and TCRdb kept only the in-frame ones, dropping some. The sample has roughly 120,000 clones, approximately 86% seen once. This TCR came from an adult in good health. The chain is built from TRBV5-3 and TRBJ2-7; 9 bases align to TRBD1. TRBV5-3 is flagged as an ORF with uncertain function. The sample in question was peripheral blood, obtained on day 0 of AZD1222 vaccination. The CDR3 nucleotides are TGTGCCAGAAGCACAGGGACAGGGCACTCCTACGAGCAGTACTTC. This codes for CARSTGTGHSYEQYF.